A few counts support the clone carrying this T cell receptor (beta chain). The V end was cut by 2 bases, the J end by 4 bases, with 5 bases between. The CDR3 extends over 13 amino acids. Germline CDR1 reads MNHEY; CDR2 reads SVGEGT. The sample comes from a study of T cells after yellow fever vaccination. MiXCR, applied by TCRdb to the 5' RACE reads, yields one record per CDR3 protein. The sample has roughly 150,000 distinct CDR3 sequences, roughly 8% seen once. This material consisted of CD4+ T cells sorted from PBMCs, taken 5 days after the yellow fever booster vaccination. This rearrangement joins TRBV6-2 or TRBV6-3 to TRBJ2-2; TRBD1 or TRBD2 may be the D gene (5 bases each). The TCR was taken from a man in his thirties or forties who received the YFV17D yellow fever vaccine. The CDR3 spells CASSYGGTGELFF. CDR3 bases: TGTGCCAGCAGTTACGGGGGCACCGGGGAGCTGTTTTTT.